This T cell receptor (beta chain) is from a study of T cell responses to AZD1222 COVID-19 vaccine. The study's findings and limits: Seropositive AZD1222 recipients at baseline numbered only 6 or 7. Close to half of all spike-specific TCRs reportedly target regions of the variants that are unmutated.

Comments on this clone: Its antigen is currently unknown.

Germline-derived CDR1 and CDR2 are MRHNA and SNTAGT. The CDR3 totals 12 residues. Trimming removed 7 bases at V and 1 base at J, with 5 bases between. Assay: immunoSEQ multiplex PCR; the TCRdb copy retains only in-frame clones and omits some. Among approximately 150,000 clones listed, 85% to 90% were seen once. The chain is built from TRBV6-4 and TRBJ1-3; D uncertain. The sequence was collected from an adult in good health. The specimen comprised peripheral blood, sampled on day 0 of AZD1222 vaccination. CDR3 residues: CASKASGNTIYF. DNA of the CDR3: TGTGCCAGCAAGGCATCTGGAAACACCATATATTTT.